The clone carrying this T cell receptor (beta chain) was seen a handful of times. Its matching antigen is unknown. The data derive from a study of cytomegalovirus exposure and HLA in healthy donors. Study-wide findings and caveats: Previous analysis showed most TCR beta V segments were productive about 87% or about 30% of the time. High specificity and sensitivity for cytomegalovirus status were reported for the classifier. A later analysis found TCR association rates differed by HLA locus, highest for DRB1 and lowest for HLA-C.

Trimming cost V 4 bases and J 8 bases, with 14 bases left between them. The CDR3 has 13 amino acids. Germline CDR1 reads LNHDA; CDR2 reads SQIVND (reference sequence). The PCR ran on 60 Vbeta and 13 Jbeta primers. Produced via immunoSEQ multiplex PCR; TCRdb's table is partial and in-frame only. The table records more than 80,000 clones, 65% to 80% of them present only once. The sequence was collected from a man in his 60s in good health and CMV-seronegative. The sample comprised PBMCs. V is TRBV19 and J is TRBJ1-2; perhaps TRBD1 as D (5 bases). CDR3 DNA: TGTGCCAGTAGTAAGGACAATCCCATAGGCTACACCTTC. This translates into CASSKDNPIGYTF.